Listed below are T cell receptor beta chains from one sample, sequenced in a study of blood T cell repertoires in COVID-19. Sequencing was performed with immunoSEQ multiplex PCR; in TCRdb, only in-frame clones are kept and a portion is missing. The sample consists of around 200,000 clones, roughly 89% of them appearing once. Sequences were obtained from peripheral blood. The receptors derive from a man in his 60s who had recovered from COVID-19. The CDR3 runs from the conserved cysteine through the conserved F or W. D genes are given only for firm matches. Some rows have no size entry. The others give once, few or many, or a class for an expanded clone.

v_gene: TRBV13; j_gene: TRBJ2-1; abundance: .; d_gene: TRBD2; len: 17; CDR3aa: CASSLVLAGGNYNEQFF; CDR3nt: TGTGCCAGCAGCTTAGTCCTAGCGGGAGGGAACTACAATGAGCAGTTCTTC
v_gene: TRBV5-1; j_gene: TRBJ1-2; abundance: .; d_gene: .; len: 14; CDR3aa: CASSLAPGAYGYTF; CDR3nt: TGCGCCAGCAGCTTGGCTCCCGGAGCATATGGCTACACCTTC
v_gene: TRBV6-4; j_gene: TRBJ1-5; abundance: few; d_gene: TRBD1; len: 18; CDR3aa: CATEGTVSSAYSNQPQHF; CDR3nt: TGTGCTACCGAGGGGACAGTAAGCTCCGCTTATAGCAATCAGCCCCAGCATTTT
v_gene: TRBV3-1/TRBV3-2; j_gene: TRBJ1-2; abundance: .; d_gene: .; len: 15; CDR3aa: CASSQEMEGRGGYTF; CDR3nt: TGTGCCAGCAGCCAAGAAATGGAGGGGAGGGGAGGCTACACCTTC
v_gene: TRBV5-1; j_gene: TRBJ1-2; abundance: .; d_gene: .; len: 16; CDR3aa: CASSLPSTVTGDGYTF; CDR3nt: TGCGCCAGCAGCTTGCCCTCGACGGTGACTGGAGATGGCTACACCTTC
v_gene: TRBV15; j_gene: TRBJ2-7; abundance: .; d_gene: .; len: 17; CDR3aa: CATSGAGAGMSVYEQYF; CDR3nt: TGTGCCACCAGCGGGGCTGGTGCTGGTATGTCCGTCTACGAGCAGTACTTC
v_gene: TRBV11-2; j_gene: TRBJ2-7; abundance: .; d_gene: TRBD2; len: 14; CDR3aa: CASSSGGGSYEQYF; CDR3nt: TGTGCCAGCAGCTCCGGGGGGGGGTCCTACGAGCAGTACTTC
v_gene: TRBV6-4; j_gene: TRBJ2-2; abundance: .; d_gene: TRBD2; len: 19; CDR3aa: CASSGPGLAFDLDTGELFF; CDR3nt: TGTGCCAGCAGTGGGCCGGGACTAGCGTTCGACCTCGACACCGGGGAGCTGTTTTTT
v_gene: TRBV30; j_gene: TRBJ2-3; abundance: .; d_gene: .; len: 15; CDR3aa: CAWSVRGAGTDTQYF; CDR3nt: TGTGCCTGGAGTGTACGGGGGGCGGGCACAGATACGCAGTATTTT
v_gene: TRBV7-8; j_gene: TRBJ2-2; abundance: .; d_gene: .; len: 15; CDR3aa: CASSSQTGNTGELFF; CDR3nt: TGTGCCAGCAGCTCCCAGACAGGGAACACCGGGGAGCTGTTTTTT
v_gene: TRBV6-2/TRBV6-3; j_gene: TRBJ1-5; abundance: .; d_gene: .; len: 14; CDR3aa: CASSPTEPNQPQHF; CDR3nt: TGTGCCAGCAGCCCCACCGAGCCCAATCAGCCCCAGCATTTT
v_gene: TRBV3-1/TRBV3-2; j_gene: TRBJ2-2; abundance: .; d_gene: TRBD2; len: 16; CDR3aa: CASSHSLAGNTGELFF; CDR3nt: TGTGCCAGCAGCCATTCACTAGCGGGCAACACCGGGGAGCTGTTTTTT
v_gene: TRBV28; j_gene: TRBJ2-2; abundance: .; d_gene: TRBD1; len: 14; CDR3aa: CLSTDRGLTGELFF; CDR3nt: TGTCTCAGCACCGACAGGGGGCTTACCGGGGAGCTGTTTTTT
v_gene: TRBV19; j_gene: TRBJ2-1; abundance: once; d_gene: .; len: 13; CDR3aa: CASTGKRHNEQFF; CDR3nt: TGTGCCAGTACCGGGAAGAGGCACAATGAGCAGTTCTTC
v_gene: TRBV7-9; j_gene: TRBJ1-2; abundance: .; d_gene: .; len: 13; CDR3aa: CASSLTTLEGYTF; CDR3nt: TGTGCCAGCAGCCTAACTACCCTGGAGGGCTACACCTTC
v_gene: TRBV9; j_gene: TRBJ2-5; abundance: few; d_gene: TRBD2; len: 17; CDR3aa: CASSVGSLAGVGETQYF; CDR3nt: TGTGCCAGCAGCGTAGGATCGCTAGCGGGAGTCGGTGAGACCCAGTACTTC
v_gene: TRBV6-5; j_gene: TRBJ1-4; abundance: once; d_gene: .; len: 13; CDR3aa: CASSLTTNEKLFF; CDR3nt: TGTGCCAGCAGTCTTACAACTAATGAAAAACTGTTTTTT
v_gene: TRBV20-1; j_gene: TRBJ2-5; abundance: once; d_gene: TRBD2; len: 15; CDR3aa: CSASQGLAVQETQYF; CDR3nt: TGCAGTGCTAGTCAGGGACTAGCGGTACAAGAGACCCAGTACTTC
v_gene: TRBV5-5; j_gene: TRBJ2-7; abundance: .; d_gene: .; len: 11; CDR3aa: CASSLIYEQYF; CDR3nt: TGTGCCAGCAGCCTAATCTACGAGCAGTACTTC
v_gene: TRBV5-6; j_gene: TRBJ2-1; abundance: once; d_gene: TRBD2; len: 16; CDR3aa: CASSLLAGSPYNEQFF; CDR3nt: TGTGCCAGCAGCTTGTTAGCGGGAAGCCCCTACAATGAGCAGTTCTTC
v_gene: TRBV30; j_gene: TRBJ1-2; abundance: .; d_gene: .; len: 15; CDR3aa: CAWDVPGQAKDGYTF; CDR3nt: TGTGCCTGGGACGTTCCCGGCCAGGCCAAAGATGGCTACACCTTC
v_gene: TRBV10-3; j_gene: TRBJ2-7; abundance: .; d_gene: .; len: 12; CDR3aa: CASRQGPYEQYF; CDR3nt: TGTGCCTCGCGGCAGGGCCCTTACGAGCAGTACTTC
v_gene: TRBV14; j_gene: TRBJ1-1; abundance: .; d_gene: .; len: 13; CDR3aa: CASSFEINTEAFF; CDR3nt: TGTGCCAGCAGCTTCGAGATCAACACTGAAGCTTTCTTT
v_gene: TRBV5-1; j_gene: TRBJ2-2; abundance: .; d_gene: TRBD2; len: 14; CDR3aa: CASSWSGGDGELFF; CDR3nt: TGCGCCAGCAGCTGGAGCGGGGGTGACGGGGAGCTGTTTTTT
v_gene: TRBV20-1; j_gene: TRBJ1-1; abundance: .; d_gene: .; len: 10; CDR3aa: CSAGHLEAFF; CDR3nt: TGCAGTGCTGGACATTTAGAAGCTTTCTTT
v_gene: TRBV6-5; j_gene: TRBJ2-1; abundance: .; d_gene: .; len: 15; CDR3aa: CASRRGIGSYNEQFF; CDR3nt: TGTGCCAGCAGAAGGGGCATTGGCTCCTACAATGAGCAGTTCTTC
v_gene: TRBV20-1; j_gene: TRBJ1-1; abundance: .; d_gene: .; len: 11; CDR3aa: CSALVNTEAFF; CDR3nt: TGCAGTGCTCTAGTAAACACTGAAGCTTTCTTT
v_gene: TRBV7-2; j_gene: TRBJ1-4; abundance: .; d_gene: TRBD1; len: 15; CDR3aa: CASSINTGGDEKLFF; CDR3nt: TGTGCCAGCAGCATAAATACAGGGGGTGATGAAAAACTGTTTTTT
v_gene: TRBV6-2/TRBV6-3; j_gene: TRBJ2-3; abundance: .; d_gene: TRBD2; len: 16; CDR3aa: CASSYAASGGTDTQYF; CDR3nt: TGTGCCAGCAGTTATGCCGCTAGCGGGGGCACAGATACGCAGTATTTT
v_gene: TRBV5-4; j_gene: TRBJ2-7; abundance: .; d_gene: TRBD2; len: 13; CDR3aa: CASSSGGEGEQYF; CDR3nt: TGTGCCAGCAGCTCGGGGGGGGAGGGCGAGCAGTACTTC
v_gene: TRBV30; j_gene: TRBJ1-2; abundance: .; d_gene: .; len: 13; CDR3aa: CAWRLKGGYGYTF; CDR3nt: TGTGCCTGGAGGCTTAAGGGAGGCTATGGCTACACCTTC
v_gene: TRBV11-3; j_gene: TRBJ2-2; abundance: once; d_gene: .; len: 17; CDR3aa: CASSLSPRQLNTGELFF; CDR3nt: TGTGCCAGCAGCTTGTCCCCTCGTCAGTTGAACACCGGGGAGCTGTTTTTT
v_gene: TRBV11-2; j_gene: TRBJ1-4; abundance: .; d_gene: .; len: 16; CDR3aa: CASSLVGGATNEKLFF; CDR3nt: TGTGCCAGCAGCTTAGTTGGGGGGGCAACTAATGAAAAACTGTTTTTT
v_gene: TRBV4-3; j_gene: TRBJ2-4; abundance: .; d_gene: TRBD2; len: 18; CDR3aa: CASSQGSGAGEAKNIQYF; CDR3nt: TGCGCCAGCAGCCAAGGAAGCGGGGCTGGAGAGGCCAAAAACATTCAGTACTTC
v_gene: TRBV25-1; j_gene: TRBJ1-1; abundance: .; d_gene: .; len: 12; CDR3aa: CASIGGFTEAFF; CDR3nt: TGTGCCAGCATCGGGGGATTCACTGAAGCTTTCTTT
v_gene: TRBV5-1; j_gene: TRBJ2-3; abundance: .; d_gene: TRBD2; len: 15; CDR3aa: CASSFNMVGGVTQYF; CDR3nt: TGCGCCAGCAGCTTCAACATGGTGGGAGGGGTCACGCAGTATTTT
v_gene: TRBV5-5; j_gene: TRBJ2-2; abundance: many; d_gene: .; len: 17; CDR3aa: CASSLPSGTTNTGELFF; CDR3nt: TGTGCCAGCAGCTTGCCCAGCGGGACAACTAACACCGGGGAGCTGTTTTTT
v_gene: TRBV12-3/TRBV12-4; j_gene: TRBJ1-2; abundance: .; d_gene: .; len: 11; CDR3aa: CASSLGYGYTF; CDR3nt: TGTGCCAGCAGTTTAGGCTACGGTTACACCTTC
v_gene: TRBV6-5; j_gene: TRBJ1-1; abundance: .; d_gene: .; len: 15; CDR3aa: CASSYVRKTDTEAFF; CDR3nt: TGTGCCAGCAGTTACGTGAGAAAGACAGACACTGAAGCTTTCTTT
v_gene: TRBV5-1; j_gene: TRBJ2-3; abundance: .; d_gene: TRBD1; len: 15; CDR3aa: CASSDRARGTDTQYF; CDR3nt: TGCGCCAGCAGCGACAGGGCCCGCGGTACAGATACGCAGTATTTT
v_gene: TRBV30; j_gene: TRBJ2-7; abundance: .; d_gene: .; len: 14; CDR3aa: CAWSVEGGRYEQYF; CDR3nt: TGTGCCTGGAGTGTAGAGGGGGGGAGGTACGAGCAGTACTTC
v_gene: TRBV12-3/TRBV12-4; j_gene: TRBJ2-3; abundance: .; d_gene: .; len: 13; CDR3aa: CASSLSSTDTQYF; CDR3nt: TGTGCCAGCTCCCTTAGTAGCACAGATACGCAGTATTTT
v_gene: TRBV5-4; j_gene: TRBJ2-7; abundance: .; d_gene: .; len: 15; CDR3aa: CASSLARPSGYEQYF; CDR3nt: TGTGCCAGCAGCTTGGCTAGGCCCTCAGGGTACGAGCAGTACTTC
v_gene: TRBV12-3/TRBV12-4; j_gene: TRBJ1-2; abundance: .; d_gene: TRBD1; len: 13; CDR3aa: CASRPPGGSGYTF; CDR3nt: TGTGCCAGCAGACCTCCAGGGGGCAGTGGCTACACCTTC
v_gene: TRBV19; j_gene: TRBJ1-2; abundance: .; d_gene: TRBD1; len: 13; CDR3aa: CASSRTGVDGYTF; CDR3nt: TGTGCCAGTAGCAGAACAGGGGTTGATGGCTACACCTTC
v_gene: TRBV6-5; j_gene: TRBJ1-6; abundance: .; d_gene: TRBD1; len: 16; CDR3aa: CASSYATGKVASPLHF; CDR3nt: TGTGCCAGCAGTTACGCGACAGGGAAAGTGGCTTCACCCCTCCACTTT
v_gene: TRBV27; j_gene: TRBJ2-7; abundance: .; d_gene: TRBD1; len: 14; CDR3aa: CASSLQGASYEQYF; CDR3nt: TGTGCCAGCAGTTTACAGGGGGCGAGCTACGAGCAGTACTTC
v_gene: TRBV6-5; j_gene: TRBJ1-5; abundance: .; d_gene: TRBD1; len: 14; CDR3aa: CASRTGGAGQPQHF; CDR3nt: TGTGCCAGCAGAACAGGGGGCGCGGGGCAGCCCCAGCATTTT
v_gene: TRBV5-1; j_gene: TRBJ1-4; abundance: .; d_gene: .; len: 14; CDR3aa: CASSWGGPNEKLFF; CDR3nt: TGCGCCAGCAGCTGGGGAGGGCCTAATGAAAAACTGTTTTTT
v_gene: TRBV12-3/TRBV12-4; j_gene: TRBJ2-7; abundance: .; d_gene: .; len: 13; CDR3aa: CASSFLALEEQYF; CDR3nt: TGTGCCAGCAGTTTTTTAGCCCTGGAAGAGCAGTACTTC
v_gene: TRBV7-6; j_gene: TRBJ1-2; abundance: .; d_gene: TRBD1; len: 15; CDR3aa: CASSSQGQPNYGYTF; CDR3nt: TGTGCCAGCAGCTCCCAGGGACAGCCGAACTATGGCTACACCTTC
v_gene: TRBV5-4; j_gene: TRBJ2-5; abundance: .; d_gene: TRBD1; len: 14; CDR3aa: CASSTQGAGETQYF; CDR3nt: TGTGCCAGCAGCACTCAGGGGGCTGGGGAGACCCAGTACTTC
v_gene: TRBV18; j_gene: TRBJ1-1; abundance: .; d_gene: .; len: 14; CDR3aa: CASSPGAGETEAFF; CDR3nt: TGTGCCAGCTCACCAGGGGCAGGGGAGACTGAAGCTTTCTTT